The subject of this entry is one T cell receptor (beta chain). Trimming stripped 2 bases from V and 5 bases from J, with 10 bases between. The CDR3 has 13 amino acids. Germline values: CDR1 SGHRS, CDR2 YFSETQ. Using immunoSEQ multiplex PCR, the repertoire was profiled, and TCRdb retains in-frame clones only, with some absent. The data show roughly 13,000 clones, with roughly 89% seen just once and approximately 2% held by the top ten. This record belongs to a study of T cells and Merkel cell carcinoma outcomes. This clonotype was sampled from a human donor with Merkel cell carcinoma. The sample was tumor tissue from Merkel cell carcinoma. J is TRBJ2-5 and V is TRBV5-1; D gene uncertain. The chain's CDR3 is CASSLVVEETQYF. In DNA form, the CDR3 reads TGCGCCAGCAGCTTAGTAGTTGAGGAGACCCAGTACTTC.